This T cell receptor (beta chain) stems from a study of blood T cell repertoires in COVID-19. Study information: COVID-19 samples collected from the United States, Italy and Spain covered acute and convalescent phases. T cells, B-cell-depleted T cells, or PBMCs supplied cDNA or gDNA.

In the authors' workflow: The assay estimated nucleated cells by amplifying reference gene primers. Here immunoSEQ multiplex PCR was the method, and the copy in TCRdb shows in-frame clones only, minus some. V and J calls and clone size are copied from that table; D and trimming were computed from the DNA. Here the sample spans 150,000 or so clones, roughly 87% being singletons. CDR3 length equals 15 residues. The trim removed 5 bases at V and 6 bases at J, leaving 4 bases unmatched. Germline V gives CDR1 SGHVS, CDR2 FQNEAQ. The chain carries TRBV7-8 and TRBJ2-1; 13 bases map to TRBD2. The receptor comes from a human donor in a cohort sampled during active COVID-19. Sequenced material: peripheral blood. The CDR3 bases are TGTGCCAGCAGCCGGACTAGCGGGGGATTCAATGAGCAGTTCTTC. It is translated as CASSRTSGGFNEQFF.